This T cell receptor beta chain was sequenced for a study of neurological immune-mediated disorders. V trimming: 1 base; J trimming: 3 bases; junction bases outside the gene matches: 5. This CDR3 has 15 residues. Germline V CDR1 and CDR2: SNHLY, FYNNEI. This clonotype has a handful of counts. Each CDR3 protein is one row after TCRdb ran MiXCR on the 5' RACE reads. The sample yields 90,000 to 150,000 distinct CDR3 sequences, more than 2.5% seen once. V usage is TRBV2 and J usage is TRBJ2-7, with TRBD1 identical over 8 bases. The source is a woman aged 25 to 45 with multiple sclerosis. Sequencing used PBMCs. In DNA, the CDR3 is TGTGCCAGCAGTGAAGGTGACAGGGGACTCTACGAGCAGTACTTC. Residues: CASSEGDRGLYEQYF.